The T cell receptor beta chain under discussion was sequenced for a study of blood T cell repertoires in COVID-19 (TCRdb year 2020). As for the study more broadly: Collaborator samples came from the United States, Italy and Spain and covered acute and convalescent phases of COVID-19. The material from the prospective study consisted of cDNA or gDNA derived from T cells, B-cell-depleted T cells, or PBMCs. Deeply sampled blood TCRbeta repertoires from subjects exposed to, actively infected with, or recovered from COVID-19 were included in the dataset. The repertoires were made available in a free public database intended to serve as a resource for research on the immune response to SARS-CoV-2. Samples came from the ongoing ImmuneRACE study (first 160 participants) plus 1,254 subjects from 6 global collaborators. Sample metadata almost always included a de-identified subject ID, COVID-19 status, age in years and sex. Where HLA class I and class II types were available, the types were taken from metadata supplied by the sample provider, not from assay-based typing. The paper's findings and limits, for the study overall: The quantity of clinical and demographic metadata differed by source and by participant and was supplied without curation.

The immunoSEQ Assay, a bias-controlled multiplex PCR, was used to amplify TCRbeta CDR3 regions from genomic DNA. Per the authors' processing: The number of nucleated cells in each sample was estimated from the amplification of reference gene primers within the assay. To quantify the absolute abundance of each unique TCRbeta CDR3 rearrangement, sequence reads were collapsed and filtered. For each sample, productive Simpson clonality was calculated as the square root of Simpson's diversity index across productive rearrangements. The table was pulled from immuneACCESS by TCRdb, which kept in-frame rearrangements only. Such tables lose some clones; where checked, under half of the loss comes from unresolved V genes, and the rest has no known cause. Clone size and the V and J calls come from that table; the DNA yielded D and trimming. The table for this sample lists around 95,000 clones; about 88% of them were counted only once. The ten largest clones capture roughly 7.4% of the sample.

The CDR3, cysteine through phenylalanine, is 16 amino acids long. Only the CDR3 region is kept as DNA, spanning 48 bases read in frame from base 1. Taken from the germline V gene, the CDR1 and CDR2 loops are LGHNA and YSLEER. V and J lose 3 bases and 3 bases, and a span of 16 bases separates them. Collaborating institutions collected whole blood in K2EDTA tubes following their own protocols. Collaborator samples were shipped for TCRbeta analysis as frozen whole blood, isolated PBMCs, or DNA extracted from either sample type. Notes on this clone: Its antigen has not been determined. Base qualities are not provided; no much larger clone lies one nucleotide away.

The rearrangement combines TRBV4-3 with TRBJ2-3; matching of 6 bases hints at TRBD2 as the D gene. This receptor was identified in a man aged 30-40 years in a cohort sampled during active COVID-19. The specimen was peripheral blood. The CDR3 reads as follows: CASSHQAGGGTDTQYF. The DNA reads TGCGCCAGCAGCCATCAGGCCGGGGGTGGGACAGATACGCAGTATTTT.